The 2 T cell receptor beta chains below come from one sample, sequenced in a study of blood T cell repertoires in COVID-19. TCRdb's copy holds only in-frame clones and misses some; the assay was immunoSEQ multiplex PCR. The table records around 310,000 clones, about nine tenths of them present only once. The sequenced material came from PBMCs or T cells enriched from blood (not recorded which). These receptors came from a woman aged 40 to 49 who had recovered from COVID-19.

Comments on this clone: Within the sample, other DNA sequences also encode this same CDR3. The rearrangement uses TRBV19 and TRBJ1-5; D unresolved. The germline V gene encodes CDR1 LNHDA and CDR2 SQIVND (reference sequence). The CDR3 contains 14 residues. V was clipped by 1 base and J by 3 bases, with 7 bases between them. CDR3 in amino acids: CASSIVQSNQPQHF. The CDR3 nucleotides are TGTGCCAGTAGTATAGTCCAATCCAATCAGCCCCAGCATTTT. Complete variable domain (other parts from reference TRBV19 and TRBJ1-5): DGGITQSPKYLFRKEGQNVTLSCEQNLNHDAMYWYRQDPGQGLRLIYYSQIVNDFQKGDIAEGYSVSREKKESFPLTVTSAQKNPTAFYLCASSIVQSNQPQHFGDGTRLSIL.

The CDR3 loop is CSVAVSGGAHEQFF. CDR3 nucleotides: TGCAGCGTTGCGGTTAGCGGGGGGGCCCATGAGCAGTTCTTC. The V and J genes are TRBV29-1 and TRBJ2-1, with 11 bases matching TRBD2. V dropped 4 bases and J dropped 8; count of bases not matched to a gene: 7. This CDR3 has 14 residues. Germline V gives CDR1 SQVTM, CDR2 ANQGSEA.